This T cell receptor (beta chain) was identified during a study of blood T cell repertoires in COVID-19. Across the study: The study drew acute and convalescent COVID-19 samples from the United States, Italy and Spain. The analysed material was cDNA or gDNA that came from T cells, B-cell-depleted T cells, or PBMCs.

The CDR3 covers 14 residues. Germline V CDR1 and CDR2: MNHNY, SVGAGI (reference sequence). Deletions cut 6 bases from V and 4 bases from J, with 15 bases between. Original processing methods: Reference gene primer amplification gave nucleated cell count estimates. Method: immunoSEQ multiplex PCR; TCRdb's copy keeps in-frame clones and lacks some. The DNA gave D and trimming, while V, J and clone size come from that table. The sample contains 95,000 to 130,000 clones, approximately 90% of which appear only once. The specimen was peripheral blood. This rearrangement joins TRBV6-6 to TRBJ2-5, with D tentatively TRBD2 (5 bases). The receptor was derived from a human donor with active COVID-19. The donor label of this sample is uncertain. DNA of the CDR3: TGTGCCAGCAGCCCCGGGCGCGGGTTAGAGACCCAGTACTTC. Translating it yields CASSPGRGLETQYF.